This section outlines one TCR beta chain sequence together with its context. The antigen is not known. The sample comes from a study of shared clonotypes between healthy human individuals. Study-wide findings and caveats: It was the non-shared clonotypes that had lower generation probabilities than clonotypes shared by all four donors.

Researchers divided each subset's genomic DNA evenly across several immunoSEQ plates. Libraries were prepared by immunoSEQ multiplex PCR; TCRdb keeps only in-frame clonotypes and omits some of them. The table includes 1.4 million or so clones, 97% to 99% detected once. The TCR comes from a man aged 25 to 40 in good health. The sample comprised naive CD4+ T cells sorted from blood. As to subset: CD45RA+ positively selected.

The CDR3 sequence is CASSPLSYSAYEQYF. For the CDR3, the DNA is TGTGCCAGCAGCCCACTGTCCTATAGTGCCTACGAGCAGTACTTC. V is TRBV11-2 and J is TRBJ2-7; D is unresolved. The CDR3 runs to 15 residues. Between the trimmed V and J ends, which lost 5 bases and 2 bases, there was a span of 16 bases. CDR1 is SGHAT and CDR2 is FQNNGV in the germline V gene.